One sample yielded the 14 T cell receptor beta chains listed below, sequenced in a study of T cell repertoires in cytomegalovirus infection. TCRdb itself ran the reads through MiXCR, one entry per CDR3 protein. Among about 740,000 distinct CDR3 sequences listed, approximately 40% were seen once. Sample: PBMCs. Receptor source: a human donor in good health (CMV status not recorded). Some clones in this sample may be carry-over from other donors' samples.

The gene calls are TRBV24-1 and TRBJ2-3; D gene unclear. Per the germline V gene, CDR1 is KGHDR and CDR2 is SFDVKD. CDR3 length: 12 amino acids. The V and J ends lost 9 bases and 3 bases respectively, with 9 bases between them. CDR3: CATQGSTDTQYF. The DNA for the CDR3 is TGTGCCACCCAAGGGTCGACAGATACGCAGTATTTT.

This clonotype was counted a few times. The V call is TRBV6-5, the J call TRBJ2-7; 11 nucleotides agree with TRBD2. The CDR3 sequence is 16 residues long. Trimming removed 5 bases from V and 0 bases from J; junction bases left unmatched: 6. Germline assignment: CDR1 MNHEY and CDR2 SVGAGI. Here the CDR3 reads CASSRSSGGSSYEQYF. The CDR3 DNA reads as TGTGCCAGCAGTCGATCTAGCGGGGGGTCCTCCTACGAGCAGTACTTC.

This clonotype occurred many times. This chain links TRBV7-2 with TRBJ2-3, with unresolved D. The germline V and J ends were trimmed by 3 bases and 7 bases, with 8 bases remaining between them. Per germline, CDR1 SGHTA and CDR2 FQGNSA. The CDR3 sequence is 12 residues long. The CDR3 DNA follows: TGTGCCAGCAGCTTCCAGACGAATACGCAGTATTTT. Residues: CASSFQTNTQYF.

V usage is TRBV19 and J usage is TRBJ1-1; 7 nucleotides match TRBD1. V lost 9 bases and J lost 2; bases outside the gene matches: 9. The CDR3 contains 14 residues. Looked up from germline, CDR1 is LNHDA and CDR2 is SQIVND (reference sequence). The CDR3 DNA is TGTGCCAGCAATCCGGGACAGACCAACACTGAAGCTTTCTTT. Its translation is CASNPGQTNTEAFF.

The chain is built from TRBV27 and TRBJ2-6; D remains unclear. V was cut by 5 bases and J by 2 bases, with 10 bases left in between. The CDR3 totals 15 residues. Germline V gene data show CDR1 as MNHEY and CDR2 as SMNVEV (reference sequence). Here the CDR3 DNA reads TGTGCCAGCAGTACATTTCGCCCTGGGGCCAACGTCCTGACTTTC. As protein: CASSTFRPGANVLTF.

The CDR3 here is CAWSVSRDGQFNQPQHF. The CDR3 nucleotides read TGTGCCTGGAGTGTATCCAGGGATGGTCAATTCAATCAGCCCCAGCATTTT. V usage is TRBV30 and J usage is TRBJ1-5, with D possibly matching TRBD1 (5 bases). The germline gives CDR1 GTSNPN, CDR2 SVGIG (reference sequence). There are 17 residues in the CDR3. V lost 0 bases, J lost 3 bases, and 18 bases lay in between.

Worth noting for this clonotype: Sequence at one end of the junction differs from germline and may be a read error. The rearrangement uses TRBV11-2 and TRBJ1-6, with D hard to call. Germline V CDR1 and CDR2: SGHAT, FQNNGV. The CDR3 is 15 amino acids. Here the CDR3 DNA reads TGTTCCAGCAGCTTATACAGAACCTATAATTCACCCCTACACTTT. It translates to CSSSLYRTYNSPLHF.

The chain carries TRBV15 and TRBJ2-3; possibly TRBD2 for D (5 bases). This CDR3 comprises 16 residues. Trimming pared 1 base from V and 2 bases from J, leaving 13 bases between. Germline CDR1 LNHNV, CDR2 YYDKDF (reference sequence). The chain's CDR3 is CATSRGQRSFTDTQYF. The DNA of the CDR3 is TGTGCCACCAGCAGAGGCCAGCGGTCCTTCACAGATACGCAGTATTTT.

This clonotype came up many times. The chain has TRBV6-1 and TRBJ1-1, with 7 bases fitting TRBD1. The V gene end was trimmed by 6 bases and the J gene end by 6 bases; junction bases not matched to a gene: 10. Germline loops: CDR1 MNHNS, CDR2 SASEGT. The CDR3 spans 14 residues. CDR3 DNA sequence: TGTGCCAGCAGCGATAGAGAGGGGGCCGCTGAAGCTTTCTTT. The encoded protein is CASSDREGAAEAFF.

The chain has TRBV18 and TRBJ1-1; unclear D gene. The V end lost 6 bases, the J end lost 11 bases, and 13 bases lay between the germline ends. There are 11 residues in the CDR3. The germline CDR1 and CDR2 sequences are KGHSH and LQKENI. The CDR3 nucleotides are TGTGCCAGCTCCCCCAACGTCCGCGCTTTCTTT. It translates to CASSPNVRAFF.

This clonotype was seen only a few times. V and J are TRBV6-1 and TRBJ1-1; 7 bases align to TRBD1. In germline, CDR1 is MNHNS, CDR2 SASEGT. V shed 5 bases, J shed 3 bases, and the junction held 9 bases outside the gene matches. The CDR3 runs 15 residues. The CDR3 bases are TGTGCCAGCAGTACAGGGGTAAGGGGGGACACTGAAGCTTTCTTT. Amino acids: CASSTGVRGDTEAFF.

Comments on this clonotype: No conserved phenylalanine or tryptophan ends this CDR3, so it is likely a read error. The limits of the CDR3 on the DNA are not certain, so only TCRdb's listed CDR3 is given. The J gene is TRBJ2-1, the V gene TRBV4-2; the D call TRBD2 from the table was never checked on the DNA. The CDR3 totals 18 residues, both ends included. Germline loops: CDR1 LGHNA, CDR2 YNFKEQ. The CDR3 region is CASSPLEWRAHSYNEQLL.

To note about this clonotype: Since the CDR3 does not end with the conserved phenylalanine or tryptophan, this likely comes from a read error. The CDR3 DNA reads TGTGCCATCTGGACTAGAAGAAGTGGTGAGCAGTTCTGC. Protein product: CAIWTRRSGEQFC. J is TRBJ2-1 and V is TRBV7-2, with 7 bases aligning to TRBD2. Per germline, CDR1 SGHTA and CDR2 FQGNSA. The CDR3 spans 13 residues. Trimming cost V 10 bases and J 9 bases; bases outside gene matches: 12.

This clonotype was detected only a few times. The chain couples TRBV7-9 to TRBJ2-2; TRBD1 aligns across 11 bases. The CDR3 contains 16 residues. The germline CDR1 and CDR2 sequences are SEHNR and FQNEAQ (reference sequence). V lost 3 bases to trimming and J lost 4 bases; unmatched junction nucleotides: 4. CDR3 in amino acids: CASSLAGQGATGELFF. The DNA for the CDR3 is TGTGCCAGCAGCTTGGCCGGACAGGGGGCCACCGGGGAGCTGTTTTTT.